The entry below gives a single T cell receptor (beta chain) sequence along with its context. With V trimmed by 3 bases and J by 2 bases, 4 bases remained unmatched. There are 15 residues in the CDR3. Germline values: CDR1 DFQATT, CDR2 SNEGSKA (reference sequence). This specimen comes from a study of identical twins. TCRdb reprocessed the 5' RACE reads via MiXCR and lists one record per CDR3 protein. The table lists roughly 480,000 distinct CDR3 sequences, roughly 24% of them singletons, with about 2.7% in the top ten. This sample was also put to use in a study of T cells expressing NK-cell markers.

The genes are TRBV20-1 and TRBJ2-3, with TRBD2 matching 11 bases. Sequencing was performed on CD4+ T cells sorted from blood. The sequence came from a woman younger than 30 in good health. CDR3 bases: TGCAGTGCTAGTCAACTAGCGGGAGTCACAGATACGCAGTATTTT. It translates to CSASQLAGVTDTQYF.